The 29 T cell receptor beta chains given below trace back to one sample, sequenced in a study of human T cells and chemical hapten exposure. Time point here: patch test 3, about 24 weeks after DPC sensitization. Treatment indicated: therapeutic diphenylcyclopropenone sensitization with weekly scalp DPC. MiXCR, applied by TCRdb to the RACE reads, yields one record per CDR3 protein. Of roughly 84,000 distinct CDR3 sequences detected, roughly a tenth appear once; the ten largest clones hold roughly 3.7%. The specimen was whole blood, collected in connection with sensitization to the hapten diphenylcyclopropenone (DPC). The origin of the receptors is a woman aged 45-65 years with alopecia areata. Some clones in this sample may be carry-over from other donors' samples.

V is TRBV7-2 and J is TRBJ2-7, with a weak D call TRBD1 (7 bases). Trimming cost V 5 bases and J 1 base, with 30 bases left between them. Germline V gene data show CDR1 as SGHTA and CDR2 as FQGNSA. This CDR3 contains 20 residues. In nucleotides, the CDR3 is TGTGCCAGCAGCAAACCCTCCGGACAGGCGAGGGGGGAGAGGTCCTACGAGCAGTACTTC. Translation gives CASSKPSGQARGERSYEQYF.

The chain is built from TRBV6-2 or TRBV6-3 and TRBJ2-3; 14 bases align to TRBD2. The CDR3 is made up of 18 amino acids. Germline CDR1 MNHEY, CDR2 SVGEGT. Trimming cost V 5 bases and J 5 bases; bases outside gene matches: 12. CDR3 sequence: CASSQQPGLAGVVDTQYF. CDR3 nucleotides: TGTGCCAGCAGTCAACAACCGGGACTAGCGGGAGTCGTAGATACGCAGTATTTT.

In its sample, this clonotype was seen many times. The chain employs TRBV25-1 and TRBJ2-1, with D unresolved. The germline V and J ends were trimmed by 1 base and 10 bases, with 14 bases remaining between them. Germline values: CDR1 MGHDK, CDR2 SYGVNS. CDR3 length: 14 residues. As DNA, the CDR3 is TGTGCCAGCAGTGAATTAAGAGACGGTGCGGAGCAGTTCTTC. Translation gives CASSELRDGAEQFF.

This clonotype has ten or more counts. The chain has TRBV20-1 and TRBJ2-5, with no clear D. CDR1 and CDR2 (germline): DFQATT, SNEGSKA (reference sequence). The CDR3 has 15 residues. Trimming left V 5 bases short and J 1 base short, with 17 bases between. DNA of the CDR3: TGCAGTGCTCCCCCCCCGTTGACCGGCCAAGAGACCCAGTACTTC. It encodes CSAPPPLTGQETQYF.

The J gene is TRBJ1-5, the V gene TRBV3-1, with a possible D match to TRBD1 (6 bases). Germline V lookup: CDR1 LGHDT, CDR2 YNNKEL (reference sequence). The CDR3 covers 15 residues. V dropped 1 base and J dropped 5 bases, with 12 bases sitting between them. As DNA, the CDR3 is TGTGCCAGCAGCCAAGGGGGGCAGGGTTATCAGCCCCAGCATTTT. Encoded protein: CASSQGGQGYQPQHF.

This clonotype was detected ten times or more. The chain carries TRBV12-3 or TRBV12-4 and TRBJ2-2; 7 bases fit TRBD2. After removal of 4 bases from V and 0 bases from J, the junction contained 2 bases not matched to a gene. The CDR3 has 15 residues. The CDR3, as DNA: TGTGCCAGCAGTTCCGGGGGGACGAACACCGGGGAGCTGTTTTTT. Protein product: CASSSGGTNTGELFF.

At least ten counts were recorded for this clonotype. This sequence joins TRBV20-1 and TRBJ1-2, with D hard to call. CDR1 DFQATT and CDR2 SNEGSKA come from the germline V gene (reference sequence). V lost 3 bases to trimming and J lost 8 bases, with 10 bases between them. The CDR3 consists of 11 residues. The CDR3 DNA sequence: TGCAGTGCTAGTCAGGCTCTAGGCTACACCTTC. This encodes CSASQALGYTF.

The J gene is TRBJ1-4, the V gene TRBV4-2; 8 bases agree with TRBD1. CDR3 size: 15 residues. The germline V gene encodes CDR1 LGHNA and CDR2 YNFKEQ. Trimming cost V 0 bases and J 6 bases; bases outside gene matches: 3. CDR3: CASSQESQGDEKLFF. CDR3 coding DNA: TGTGCCAGCAGCCAAGAATCACAGGGGGATGAAAAACTGTTTTTT.

The rearrangement links TRBV21-1 to TRBJ2-1; the D call TRBD2 from the table was never checked on the DNA. TRBV21-1 is flagged as a pseudogene. The CDR3 is 19 residues long. CDR3 sequence: CASSRTMGSGRGSYNEQFF. CDR3 nucleotides: TGTGCCAGCAGCCGTACCATGGGTAGCGGGAGAGGTTCCTACAATGAGCAGTTCTTC.

This clonotype was observed at least ten times. The V and J genes are TRBV2 and TRBJ1-2, with D perhaps TRBD1 (6 bases). The CDR3 runs 14 residues. The germline V gene encodes CDR1 SNHLY and CDR2 FYNNEI. Trimming removed 4 bases at V and 4 bases at J, with 13 bases between. CDR3 bases: TGTGCCAGCAGTGGGACAGAGCTTTTCTATGGCTACACCTTC. The encoded protein is CASSGTELFYGYTF.

The J gene is TRBJ2-1, the V gene TRBV28, with 15 bases aligning to TRBD2. This CDR3 is built from 17 residues. From germline, CDR1 is MDHEN and CDR2 SYDVKM. The junction had 3 bases not matched to a gene; V was cut back by 5 bases and J by 1 base. The CDR3 DNA follows: TGTGCCAGCAGTGCCGGGACTAGCGGGAGGTCCTACAATGAGCAGTTCTTC. This sequence encodes CASSAGTSGRSYNEQFF.

This chain links TRBV5-5 with TRBJ2-1, with 10 bases lining up with TRBD2. Germline V gene lookup returns CDR1 SGHKS and CDR2 YYEKEE (reference sequence). The CDR3 totals 17 residues. V lost 5 bases to trimming and J lost 8 bases; unmatched junction nucleotides: 16. DNA for the CDR3: TGTGCCAGCAGGCTTCCGGGACTAGCGACCTTTATGGATGAGCAGTTCTTC. Translation: CASRLPGLATFMDEQFF.

This clonotype was seen a few times. The rearrangement uses TRBV29-1 and TRBJ2-7; 7 bases are shared with TRBD1. V gave up 4 bases and J gave up 5 bases; unmatched junction bases: 5. There are 12 residues in the CDR3. Germline-derived CDR1 and CDR2 are SQVTM and ANQGSEA. DNA for the CDR3: TGCAGCGTTGGTAGGGGGCAGAACGAGCAGTACTTC. Translation: CSVGRGQNEQYF.

V is TRBV5-1 and J is TRBJ1-1; possible D gene TRBD1, 5 bases. The germline gives CDR1 SGHRS, CDR2 YFSETQ. V lost 6 bases, J lost 2 bases, and 14 bases lay in between. This CDR3 has 14 residues. As DNA, the CDR3 is TGCGCCAGCACGAGGGGCCTTCAAAACACTGAAGCTTTCTTT. Its protein product is CASTRGLQNTEAFF. Full variable domain (missing parts from reference TRBV5-1 and TRBJ1-1): KAGVTQTPRYLIKTRGQQVTLSCSPISGHRSVSWYQQTPGQGLQFLFEYFSETQRNKGNFPGRFSGRQFSNSRSEMNVSTLELGDSALYLCASTRGLQNTEAFFGQGTRLTVV.

This clonotype was found many times. This chain uses TRBV7-9 with TRBJ1-3; the D gene is possibly TRBD1 (5 bases). The CDR3 is made up of 14 amino acids. Per germline, CDR1 SEHNR and CDR2 FQNEAQ (reference sequence). Trimming pared 5 bases from V and 3 bases from J, leaving 11 bases between. This chain's CDR3 is CASSPQGDGNTIYF. CDR3 DNA sequence: TGTGCCAGCAGCCCCCAGGGAGATGGAAACACCATATATTTT. Using reference TRBV7-9 and TRBJ1-3 for the parts outside the CDR3, the full variable domain is DTGVSQNPRHKITKRGQNVTFRCDPISEHNRLYWYRQTLGQGPEFLTYFQNEAQLEKSRLLSDRFSAERPKGSFSTLEIQRTEQGDSAMYLCASSPQGDGNTIYFGEGSWLTVV.

The chain has TRBV20-1 and TRBJ1-5, with D maybe TRBD1 (6 bases). V dropped 3 bases and J dropped 2 bases, with 11 bases sitting between them. The CDR3 length is 14 residues. CDR1 is DFQATT, CDR2 SNEGSKA, per germline (reference sequence). The CDR3 region has the DNA TGCAGTGCTAGTGGGGGGGCTGGCAATCAGCCCCAGCATTTT. Translating it yields CSASGGAGNQPQHF.

The chain couples TRBV14 to TRBJ2-7, with TRBD1 matching 9 bases. The CDR3 length is 16 residues. The V segment lost 4 bases and the J segment 4 bases; nucleotides outside the gene matches: 11. Germline CDR1 is SGHDN and CDR2 is FVKESK. CDR3 region: CASSLGLGTGNYEQYF. CDR3 nucleotide sequence: TGTGCCAGCAGCCTTGGTCTTGGGACAGGGAATTACGAGCAGTACTTC.

A few counts support this clonotype. The chain links TRBV28 to TRBJ2-2; D might be TRBD1 (6 bases). CDR1 and CDR2 (germline): MDHEN, SYDVKM. This CDR3 comprises 14 residues. V dropped 7 bases and J dropped 4 bases, with 13 bases sitting between them. The CDR3 DNA reads as TGTGCCAGCACAGGGGCTCCGACCACCGGGGAGCTGTTTTTT. Translation: CASTGAPTTGELFF. Variable domain in full (rest from reference TRBV28 and TRBJ2-2): DVKVTQSSRYLVKRTGEKVFLECVQDMDHENMFWYRQDPGLGLRLIYFSYDVKMKEKGDIPEGYSVSREKKERFSLILESASTNQTSMYLCASTGAPTTGELFFGEGSRLTVL.

This clonotype occurred many times. This chain links TRBV7-3 with TRBJ1-1; D remains unclear. Germline assignment: CDR1 SGHTA and CDR2 FQGTGA. Trimming left V 5 bases short and J 0 bases short, with 7 bases between. The CDR3 runs 13 residues. The CDR3 reads CASSLWMNTEAFF. In nucleotides, the CDR3 is TGTGCCAGCAGCCTGTGGATGAACACTGAAGCTTTCTTT.

The chain has TRBV11-2 and TRBJ2-1; TRBD2 agrees at 14 bases. The V segment lost 3 bases and the J segment 7 bases; nucleotides outside the gene matches: 2. This CDR3 region has 15 residues. The germline V gene encodes CDR1 SGHAT and CDR2 FQNNGV. DNA for the CDR3: TGTGCCAGCAGCTTGGGACTAGCGGGAGATAATGAGCAGTTCTTC. Its translation is CASSLGLAGDNEQFF.

There are many counts of this clonotype. The rearrangement joins TRBV6-5 to TRBJ1-2; 8 bases align to TRBD1. Germline assignment: CDR1 MNHEY and CDR2 SVGAGI. The CDR3 consists of 15 residues. J was trimmed by 4 bases and V by 5 bases; bases with no gene match: 9. This CDR3 is CASSPGGQGLYGYTF. CDR3 in DNA: TGTGCCAGCAGTCCGGGAGGACAGGGTCTCTATGGCTACACCTTC.

This clonotype showed up just a few times. The rearrangement links TRBV7-6 to TRBJ2-6, with 8 bases fitting TRBD1. The CDR3 contains 18 residues. Germline CDR1 SGHVS, CDR2 FNYEAQ. Unmatched junction bases numbered 10, after V lost 6 bases and J lost 0 bases. The CDR3 DNA reads TGTGCCAGCAGTCTAGTCGGGACAGGCCACTCTGGGGCCAACGTCCTGACTTTC. Residues: CASSLVGTGHSGANVLTF.

The chain carries TRBV10-3 and TRBJ2-1; D might be TRBD1 or TRBD2, each matching 6 bases. CDR1 and CDR2 (germline): ENHRY, SYGVKD. This CDR3 has 15 residues. The V end lost 0 bases, the J end lost 6 bases, and 12 bases lay between the germline ends. The CDR3 spells CAISESGGQGNEQFF. CDR3 nucleotide sequence: TGTGCCATCAGTGAGTCGGGGGGCCAGGGCAATGAGCAGTTCTTC.

This clonotype was picked up many times. The rearrangement uses TRBV5-1 and TRBJ2-3; TRBD1 agrees at 7 bases. The CDR3 has 15 residues. The ends lost 2 bases at V and 4 bases at J; junction bases unmatched: 7. CDR1 is SGHRS, CDR2 YFSETQ, per germline. This CDR3 is CASSLTSGGADTQYF. CDR3 coding DNA: TGCGCCAGCAGCTTAACTTCAGGGGGAGCAGATACGCAGTATTTT.

This clonotype was detected ten times or more. The chain joins TRBV6-6 to TRBJ2-2; perhaps TRBD1 as D (6 bases). The germline V and J ends were trimmed by 7 bases and 3 bases, with 12 bases remaining between them. The CDR3 is 14 residues long. Germline CDR1 and CDR2: MNHNY and SVGAGI (reference sequence). In DNA, the CDR3 is TGTGCCAGCACCCACGGACAGTACACCGGGGAGCTGTTTTTT. Amino acid sequence: CASTHGQYTGELFF.

The chain uses TRBV27 and TRBJ2-5; 9 nucleotides align to TRBD2. CDR1 MNHEY and CDR2 SMNVEV come from the germline V gene (reference sequence). V lost 5 bases, J lost 5 bases, and 12 bases stayed unmatched. The CDR3 loop spans 16 amino acids. The DNA for the CDR3 is TGTGCCAGCAGTATAAATAGCGGGAGAGTAGGGGAGACCCAGTACTTC. As protein: CASSINSGRVGETQYF.

This clonotype has ten or more counts. This chain links TRBV5-1 with TRBJ2-3; D uncertain. The V gene lost 4 bases and the J gene lost 0 bases, with 9 bases spanning the gap. Germline lookup yields CDR1 SGHRS and CDR2 YFSETQ. The CDR3 sequence is 14 residues long. The CDR3 loop is CASSPGLSTDTQYF. The DNA for the CDR3 is TGCGCCAGCAGCCCCGGGCTCAGCACAGATACGCAGTATTTT.

The chain has TRBV7-2 and TRBJ2-1; 8 positions match TRBD1. CDR1 and CDR2 from the germline V gene are SGHTA and FQGNSA. V lost 5 bases to trimming and J lost 10 bases; unmatched junction nucleotides: 19. The CDR3 consists of 17 residues. CDR3 region: CASSPRAGGSVNDEQFF. The CDR3 DNA follows: TGTGCCAGCAGCCCCCGGGCAGGGGGCTCGGTAAATGACGAGCAGTTCTTC.

J is TRBJ1-1 and V is TRBV5-6; D possibly corresponds to TRBD1 (5 bases). This CDR3 has 14 residues. Trimming stripped 5 bases from V and 5 bases from J, with 16 bases between. In germline, CDR1 is SGHDT, CDR2 YYEEEE. CDR3 DNA: TGTGCCAGCAGACGAAGGGGTGATGGGACTGAAGCTTTCTTT. Its protein is CASRRRGDGTEAFF.